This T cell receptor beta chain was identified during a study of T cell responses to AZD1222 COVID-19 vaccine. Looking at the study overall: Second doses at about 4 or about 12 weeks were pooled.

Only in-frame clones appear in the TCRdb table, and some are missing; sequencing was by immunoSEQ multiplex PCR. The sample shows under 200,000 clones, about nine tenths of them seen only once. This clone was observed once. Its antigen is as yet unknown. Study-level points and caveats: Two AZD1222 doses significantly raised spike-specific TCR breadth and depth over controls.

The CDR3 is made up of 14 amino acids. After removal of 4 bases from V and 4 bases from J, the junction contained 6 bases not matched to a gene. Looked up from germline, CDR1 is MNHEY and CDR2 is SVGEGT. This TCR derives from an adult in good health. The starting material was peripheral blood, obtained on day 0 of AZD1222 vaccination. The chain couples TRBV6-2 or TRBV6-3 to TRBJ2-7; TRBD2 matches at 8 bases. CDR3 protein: CASSSAGDFYEQYF. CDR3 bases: TGTGCCAGCAGTTCAGCGGGGGACTTTTACGAGCAGTACTTC.